What follows are 11 T cell receptor beta chains derived from one specimen sequenced in a study of tumor-infiltrating lymphocytes in localized non-small cell lung cancer. Method: immunoSEQ multiplex PCR; TCRdb's copy keeps in-frame clones and lacks some. This table has 15,000 to 20,000 clones, around 72% appearing once. Material for sequencing was lung tumor tissue. The receptors stem from a human donor with non-small cell lung cancer.

The J gene is TRBJ2-5, the V gene TRBV6-5, with a weak D call TRBD1 (5 bases). Trimming cost V 2 bases and J 2 bases, with 12 bases left between them. CDR3 length: 15 amino acids. Germline V gene lookup returns CDR1 MNHEY and CDR2 SVGAGI. In DNA, the CDR3 is TGTGCCAGCAGTTACGGTGGGGCAGATCAAGAGACCCAGTACTTC. Its protein is CASSYGGADQETQYF.

This chain uses TRBV7-8 with TRBJ1-3; no firm D call. CDR1 is SGHVS and CDR2 is FQNEAQ in the germline V gene. V lost 0 bases and J lost 3, with 15 bases in between. The length of the CDR3 is 17 residues. The DNA for the CDR3 is TGTGCCAGCAGCTTAGCGGTCCCCCCGGAACTTGGAAACACCATATATTTT. As protein: CASSLAVPPELGNTIYF.

This clone was detected only a few times. The same CDR3 also results from other DNA sequences found in this sample. The chain employs TRBV7-9 and TRBJ2-3; weak D call: TRBD2 (6 bases). Germline CDR1 is SEHNR and CDR2 is FQNEAQ (reference sequence). This CDR3 is 15 amino acids long. Trimming cost V 1 base and J 2 bases, with 10 bases left between them. CDR3 sequence reads: CASSLVAGSTDTQYF. DNA of the CDR3: TGTGCCAGCAGCTTAGTGGCGGGGTCCACAGATACGCAGTATTTT.

This sequence joins TRBV7-9 and TRBJ2-7; either TRBD1 or TRBD2 may supply D (5 bases each). The germline V and J ends were trimmed by 1 base and 3 bases, with 16 bases remaining between them. Germline V gives CDR1 SEHNR, CDR2 FQNEAQ (reference sequence). This CDR3 comprises 16 residues. The CDR3 nucleotides are TGTGCCAGCAGCTTAGGTAAATGGGGACGCCACTACGAGCAGTACTTC. Translating it yields CASSLGKWGRHYEQYF.

V usage is TRBV19 and J usage is TRBJ2-7; 13 bases fit TRBD2. From germline, CDR1 is LNHDA and CDR2 SQIVND (reference sequence). After removal of 10 bases from V and 2 bases from J, the junction contained 8 bases not matched to a gene. The CDR3 spans 15 residues. CDR3: CATNPGTSGAYEQYF. DNA of the CDR3: TGTGCCACCAACCCCGGGACTAGCGGGGCCTACGAGCAGTACTTC.

The J gene is TRBJ2-7, the V gene TRBV7-2; either TRBD1 or TRBD2 may supply D (5 bases each). The V and J ends lost 0 bases and 4 bases respectively, with 13 bases between them. Germline loops: CDR1 SGHTA, CDR2 FQGNSA. The CDR3 extends over 15 amino acids. The DNA of the CDR3 is TGTGCCAGCAGCTTAGCCGGGGCTACGGGTTACGAGCAGTACTTC. Protein sequence: CASSLAGATGYEQYF.

This clone was seen a few times. The chain carries TRBV7-9 and TRBJ1-2; no firm D call. V lost 2 bases to trimming and J lost 1 base, with 8 bases between them. Germline V gives CDR1 SEHNR, CDR2 FQNEAQ (reference sequence). The CDR3 is 14 residues long. The CDR3: CASSLFGDNYGYTF. The CDR3 DNA sequence: TGTGCCAGCAGCTTATTTGGGGATAACTATGGCTACACCTTC. The whole variable domain, filled in from reference TRBV7-9 and TRBJ1-2, reads DTGVSQNPRHKITKRGQNVTFRCDPISEHNRLYWYRQTLGQGPEFLTYFQNEAQLEKSRLLSDRFSAERPKGSFSTLEIQRTEQGDSAMYLCASSLFGDNYGYTFGSGTRLTVV.

The V call is TRBV2, the J call TRBJ2-3; no definite D call. The CDR3 runs to 16 residues. Trimming pared 5 bases from V and 0 bases from J, leaving 15 bases between. In germline, CDR1 is SNHLY, CDR2 FYNNEI. This CDR3 is CASSLSGLESTDTQYF. The CDR3 coding sequence is TGTGCCAGCAGTCTGTCGGGCCTCGAGAGCACAGATACGCAGTATTTT.

This clone was counted a few times. The chain joins TRBV7-2 to TRBJ2-1, with D possibly matching TRBD2 (6 bases). Germline lookup yields CDR1 SGHTA and CDR2 FQGNSA. There are 14 residues in the CDR3. The V end was cut by 3 bases, the J end by 5 bases, with 11 bases between. In DNA, the CDR3 is TGTGCCAGCAGCTTCAGCCGCGGGAACAATGAGCAGTTCTTC. Encoded protein: CASSFSRGNNEQFF.

The chain joins TRBV10-3 to TRBJ1-1; the D is unclear. Germline lookup yields CDR1 ENHRY and CDR2 SYGVKD. Between the trimmed V and J ends, which lost 0 bases and 5 bases, there was a span of 13 bases. The CDR3 runs to 15 residues. The CDR3 coding sequence is TGTGCCATCAGTGAGTCGAGGAAGACCGAGACTGAAGCTTTCTTT. Amino acids: CAISESRKTETEAFF.

The gene calls are TRBV9 and TRBJ2-2; D gene ambiguous. Germline CDR1 reads SGDLS; CDR2 reads YYNGEE. The CDR3 runs 14 residues. V was trimmed by 6 bases and J by 0 bases, leaving 9 bases between them. The CDR3 loop is CASNPRSNTGELFF. The CDR3 DNA reads as TGTGCCAGCAATCCGAGGTCGAACACCGGGGAGCTGTTTTTT.